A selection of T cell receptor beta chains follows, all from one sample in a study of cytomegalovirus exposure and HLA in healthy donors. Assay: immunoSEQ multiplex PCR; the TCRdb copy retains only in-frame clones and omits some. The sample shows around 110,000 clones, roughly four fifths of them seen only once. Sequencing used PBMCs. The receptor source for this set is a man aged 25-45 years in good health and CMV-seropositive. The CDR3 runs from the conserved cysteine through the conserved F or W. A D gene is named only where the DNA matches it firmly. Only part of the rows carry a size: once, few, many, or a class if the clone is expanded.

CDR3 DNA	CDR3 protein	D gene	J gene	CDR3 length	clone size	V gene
TGTGCCAGCAACTCCCCGCTCGGTGAGCAGTTCTTC	CASNSPLGEQFF	-	TRBJ2-1	12	-	TRBV6-5
TGTGCCAGCAGCTTAGAGGCTAGTATAGGTATGGGCCAGTACTTC	CASSLEASIGMGQYF	-	TRBJ2-5	15	-	TRBV11-3
TGCGCCAGCAGCCCCTCCCCTACGGGGGAAGAGACCCAGTACTTC	CASSPSPTGEETQYF	-	TRBJ2-5	15	-	TRBV5-1
TGCAGCGTGCAGCGATACTTTGTAAACACTGAAGCTTTCTTT	CSVQRYFVNTEAFF	-	TRBJ1-1	14	few	TRBV29-1
TGTGCCAGCAGTTTATCTTTCAGGGTGGAACGCGAGCAGTACTTC	CASSLSFRVEREQYF	-	TRBJ2-7	15	-	TRBV27
TGTGCCAGCAGTCCGAGTCGTAGAATGCCCCAGCATTTT	CASSPSRRMPQHF	-	TRBJ1-5	13	-	TRBV28
TGCGCCAGCAGCCCCCAGGGACAGCTTAATGAAAAACTGTTTTTT	CASSPQGQLNEKLFF	TRBD1	TRBJ1-4	15	-	TRBV5-1
TGCGCCAGCAGCTTGGATGGGACAGGGGGCAACGGCTACACCTTC	CASSLDGTGGNGYTF	TRBD1	TRBJ1-2	15	-	TRBV5-1
TGCAGCGTTGAAGATGGGGACAGGGACTATGGCTACACCTTC	CSVEDGDRDYGYTF	TRBD1	TRBJ1-2	14	once	TRBV29-1
TGTGCCAGCACCACGACAGGGGACTATCAGCCCCAGCATTTT	CASTTTGDYQPQHF	TRBD1	TRBJ1-5	14	few	TRBV28
TGTGCCAGCATCCCCGGGACTAGCTCGGATGAGCAGTTCTTC	CASIPGTSSDEQFF	TRBD2	TRBJ2-1	14	-	TRBV9
TGTGCCAGCAGCTTAGTTCTACAGGGTGGTGAAAAACTGTTTTTT	CASSLVLQGGEKLFF	-	TRBJ1-4	15	few	TRBV11-2
TGTGCCAGCAGTTCCACGGGACAGGGGAACACTGAAGCTTTCTTT	CASSSTGQGNTEAFF	TRBD1	TRBJ1-1	15	-	TRBV28
TGCAGCGTTGTATCTAGCGGGAATCAGGGCGAGACCCAGTACTTC	CSVVSSGNQGETQYF	TRBD2	TRBJ2-5	15	-	TRBV29-1
TGTGCCAGCAGTAGGACAGGAATGAACACTGAAGCTTTCTTT	CASSRTGMNTEAFF	TRBD1	TRBJ1-1	14	-	TRBV27
TGTTCCAGCAGCTTAGGAGGGACTGACCTAGGGCAGTACTTC	CSSSLGGTDLGQYF	-	TRBJ2-7	14	-	TRBV7-9
TGTGCCAGCAGCTTGTTTTCCCCCGGTGGACAGTTTCATGGAGCAGGGCAGTTCTTC	CASSLFSPGGQFHGAGQFF	-	TRBJ2-1	19	-	TRBV5-6
TGTGCCAGCTCACAAAACGGACTAGCCACCACCGGGGAGCTGTTTTTT	CASSQNGLATTGELFF	TRBD2	TRBJ2-2	16	-	TRBV18
TGCGCCAGCACTCTCGGGGGGGCCCTAGAGACCCAGTACTTC	CASTLGGALETQYF	TRBD2	TRBJ2-5	14	-	TRBV5-1
TGTGCCAGCAGCGCCCTAAAAGCGTCACAAGAGACCCAGTACTTC	CASSALKASQETQYF	-	TRBJ2-5	15	-	TRBV5-5
TGTGCCAGCAGGGGGGGCGGGAGCTCCTACAATGAGCAGTTCTTC	CASRGGGSSYNEQFF	-	TRBJ2-1	15	-	TRBV5-4
TGTTCCAGCAGGTCGGGACAGGGTTTGAACACCGGGGAGCTGTTTTTT	CSSRSGQGLNTGELFF	TRBD1	TRBJ2-2	16	-	TRBV7-9
TGTGCCAGCAGCAAAGGGACAGATAATTGGGGCCGGGGAGAGACCCAGTACTTC	CASSKGTDNWGRGETQYF	-	TRBJ2-5	18	-	TRBV21-1
TGTGCCAGCAGTCAAAGCGGGGGGCCGAACACCGGGGAGCTGTTTTTT	CASSQSGGPNTGELFF	TRBD2	TRBJ2-2	16	-	TRBV5-6
TGTGCCAGCAGCGCTAAGGACAGGGTAGCTGGCTACACCTTC	CASSAKDRVAGYTF	TRBD1	TRBJ1-2	14	-	TRBV9
TGCGCCAGCAGCTTCGGGACTAGGATCGGGGAGCTGTTTTTT	CASSFGTRIGELFF	TRBD2	TRBJ2-2	14	-	TRBV5-1
TGCGCCAGCAGTGGAGGGGCAGAAGCTTTCTTT	CASSGGAEAFF	-	TRBJ1-1	11	once	TRBV5-1
TGTGCCAGCAGCTCGGGGCCCCCGGGACTAGCGGGGGGCCGAGAAGAGACCCAGTACTTC	CASSSGPPGLAGGREETQYF	TRBD2	TRBJ2-5	20	-	TRBV7-3
TGTGCCGCCTCCGATAATAGCGGGAGTACAGATACGCAGTATTTT	CAASDNSGSTDTQYF	TRBD2	TRBJ2-3	15	-	TRBV6-1
TGTGCCAGCAGCGGGCGGGACTATTGGGGGGAGCTGTTTTTT	CASSGRDYWGELFF	TRBD2	TRBJ2-2	14	few	TRBV9
TGTGCCAGCTCACCTCCGGCGGGTAAGAGCTCTGGGGCCAACGTCCTGACTTTC	CASSPPAGKSSGANVLTF	-	TRBJ2-6	18	once	TRBV18
TGTGCCAGCAGTGCCGGCGCCGGGTACACTGAAGCTTTCTTT	CASSAGAGYTEAFF	-	TRBJ1-1	14	-	TRBV6-6
TGTGCCAGCGACTGGGACAGGGGCTCTAGGGGGGAGCTGTTTTTT	CASDWDRGSRGELFF	TRBD1	TRBJ2-2	15	once	TRBV6-1
TGTGCCGGCGGTAGGGGGGGCGCAGGTGAAAAACTGTTTTTT	CAGGRGGAGEKLFF	-	TRBJ1-4	14	-	TRBV30
TGTGCCAGCTCACCACAGAATACAGGGTGTGGCTACACCTTC	CASSPQNTGCGYTF	-	TRBJ1-2	14	-	TRBV18
TGTGCCAGTAGTAACCCACCCAACAGGAAAGCTAACTATGGCTACACCTTC	CASSNPPNRKANYGYTF	-	TRBJ1-2	17	-	TRBV19
TGTGCCAGCAGCCCCCGACTAGCGGGACTGGGGAATGAGCAGTTCTTC	CASSPRLAGLGNEQFF	TRBD2	TRBJ2-1	16	-	TRBV28
TGTGCCAGCAGTGAAGCGCCGGACCTAGCGGGGAGCACAGATACGCAGTATTTT	CASSEAPDLAGSTDTQYF	TRBD2	TRBJ2-3	18	-	TRBV2
TGTGCCAGCAGGGAAACGGACAGGGTAGATTCACCCCTCCACTTT	CASRETDRVDSPLHF	TRBD1	TRBJ1-6	15	-	TRBV9
TGTGCCAGCAGCCCCGAGTTTGGTGAGCAGTTCTTC	CASSPEFGEQFF	-	TRBJ2-1	12	-	TRBV7-8
TGTGCCAGCAGCTTTACGCTAGCGGGGGCCCCTAACACCGGGGAGCTGTTTTTT	CASSFTLAGAPNTGELFF	TRBD2	TRBJ2-2	18	-	TRBV11-2
TGTGCCAGCTCACCACCGAGCTCGGGCTACACCTTC	CASSPPSSGYTF	-	TRBJ1-2	12	-	TRBV18
TGCGCCAGCAGCTTGGGGACAGGGACCTACGAGCAGTACTTC	CASSLGTGTYEQYF	TRBD1	TRBJ2-7	14	-	TRBV5-1
TGTGCCAGCAGCCCCGACGGGTACTATGGCTACACCTTC	CASSPDGYYGYTF	-	TRBJ1-2	13	once	TRBV5-5
TGTGCCAGCCACGCTGCGTATCGGGGGACCTACAATGAGCAGTTCTTC	CASHAAYRGTYNEQFF	-	TRBJ2-1	16	-	TRBV7-6
TGCAGTGCGGGAGTACAGCCCCAGCATTTT	CSAGVQPQHF	-	TRBJ1-5	10	-	TRBV20-1
TGTGCCAGCAGCTTAGTTCAGCGGGGGGGCGGAGGCACAGATACGCAGTATTTT	CASSLVQRGGGGTDTQYF	TRBD2	TRBJ2-3	18	-	TRBV7-2
TGTGCCATCAGTGAAGGGGGAGACTATGGCTACACCTTC	CAISEGGDYGYTF	-	TRBJ1-2	13	-	TRBV10-3
TGTGCCAGCACCCTAGCGGGGGGTCTTTACGAGCAGTACTTC	CASTLAGGLYEQYF	TRBD2	TRBJ2-7	14	-	TRBV7-2
TGTGCCTGGAGTGTAGGTGGGGGGGGCTACGAGCAGTACTTC	CAWSVGGGGYEQYF	TRBD2	TRBJ2-7	14	-	TRBV30